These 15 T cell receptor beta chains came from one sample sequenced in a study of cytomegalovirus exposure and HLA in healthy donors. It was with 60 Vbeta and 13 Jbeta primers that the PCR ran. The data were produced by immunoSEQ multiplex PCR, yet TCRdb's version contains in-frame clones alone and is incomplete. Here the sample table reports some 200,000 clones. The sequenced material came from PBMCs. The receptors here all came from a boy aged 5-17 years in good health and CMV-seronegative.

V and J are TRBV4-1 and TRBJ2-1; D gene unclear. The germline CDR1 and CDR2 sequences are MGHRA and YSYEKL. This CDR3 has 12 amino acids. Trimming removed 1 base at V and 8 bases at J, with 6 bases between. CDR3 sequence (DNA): TGCGCCAGCAGCCAAGTACTGGATGAGCAGTTCTTC. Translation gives CASSQVLDEQFF.

CDR3 nucleotide sequence: TGTGCCAGCAGTGAAAGGAGCATTAGCAATCAGCCCCAGCATTTT. Residues: CASSERSISNQPQHF. The chain recombines TRBV2 with TRBJ1-5; D remains ambiguous. Germline V lookup: CDR1 SNHLY, CDR2 FYNNEI. CDR3 length equals 15 residues. V dropped 2 bases and J dropped 0 bases, with 8 bases sitting between them. Based on the CDR3 plus reference TRBV2 and TRBJ1-5, the full variable domain is EPEVTQTPSHQVTQMGQEVILRCVPISNHLYFYWYRQILGQKVEFLVSFYNNEISEKSEIFDDQFSVERPDGSNFTLKIRSTKLEDSAMYFCASSERSISNQPQHFGDGTRLSIL.

The DNA for the CDR3 is TGTGCCAGTAGTATGGGGGCAGGGACCTACGAGCAGTACTTC. Its translation is CASSMGAGTYEQYF. V is TRBV19 and J is TRBJ2-7, with D tentatively TRBD1 (6 bases). In germline, CDR1 is LNHDA, CDR2 SQIVND (reference sequence). The CDR3 has 14 amino acids. V was shortened by 3 bases and J by 2 bases, with 11 bases between the two germline ends.

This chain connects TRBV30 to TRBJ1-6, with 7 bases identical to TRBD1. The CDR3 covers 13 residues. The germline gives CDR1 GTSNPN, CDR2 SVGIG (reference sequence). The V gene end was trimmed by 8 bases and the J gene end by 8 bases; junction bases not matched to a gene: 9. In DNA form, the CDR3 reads TGTGCCGGGGGACCCGACAGGGATTCACCCCTCCACTTT. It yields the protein CAGGPDRDSPLHF.

As DNA, the CDR3 is TGTGCCAGCAGCTTTATACACACAGACACTGAAGCTTTCTTT. It translates to CASSFIHTDTEAFF. This chain joins TRBV5-6 and TRBJ1-1; D is uncertain. V gave up 2 bases and J gave up 3 bases, with 11 bases separating them. This CDR3 is 14 amino acids long. The germline V gene encodes CDR1 SGHDT and CDR2 YYEEEE.

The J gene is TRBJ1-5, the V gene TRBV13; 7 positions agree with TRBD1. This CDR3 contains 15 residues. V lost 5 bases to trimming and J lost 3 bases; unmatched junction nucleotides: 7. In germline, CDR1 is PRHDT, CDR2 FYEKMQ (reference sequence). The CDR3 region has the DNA TGTGCCAGCAGCATAAGACAGGGCCCCAATCAGCCCCAGCATTTT. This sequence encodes CASSIRQGPNQPQHF.

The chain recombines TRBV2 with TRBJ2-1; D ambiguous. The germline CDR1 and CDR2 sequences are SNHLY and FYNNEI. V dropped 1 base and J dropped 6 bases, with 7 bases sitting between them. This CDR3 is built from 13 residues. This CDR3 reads CASSEDSANEQFF. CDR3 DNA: TGTGCCAGCAGTGAAGACAGTGCCAATGAGCAGTTCTTC.

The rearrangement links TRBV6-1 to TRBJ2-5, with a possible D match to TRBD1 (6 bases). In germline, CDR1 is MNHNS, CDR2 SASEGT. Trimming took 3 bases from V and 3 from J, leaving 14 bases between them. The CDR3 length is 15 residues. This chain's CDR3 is CASSDLAGTKETQYF. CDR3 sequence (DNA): TGTGCCAGCAGTGATCTGGCCGGGACAAAAGAGACCCAGTACTTC.

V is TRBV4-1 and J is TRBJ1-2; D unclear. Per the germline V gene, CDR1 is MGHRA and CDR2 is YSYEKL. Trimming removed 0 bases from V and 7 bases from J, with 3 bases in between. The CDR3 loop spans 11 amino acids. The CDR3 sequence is CASSQEAGYTF. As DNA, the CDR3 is TGCGCCAGCAGCCAAGAGGCTGGCTACACCTTC.

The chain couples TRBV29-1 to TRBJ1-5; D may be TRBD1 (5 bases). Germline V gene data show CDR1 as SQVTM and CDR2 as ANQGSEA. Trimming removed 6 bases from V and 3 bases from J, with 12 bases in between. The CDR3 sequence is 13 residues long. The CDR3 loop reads CSVGGVDNQPQHF. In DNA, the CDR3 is TGCAGCGTGGGAGGGGTTGACAATCAGCCCCAGCATTTT.

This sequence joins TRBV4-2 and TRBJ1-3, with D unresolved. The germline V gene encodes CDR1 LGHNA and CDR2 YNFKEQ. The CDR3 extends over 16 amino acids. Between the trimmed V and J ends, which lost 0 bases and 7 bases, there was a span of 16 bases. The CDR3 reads CASSQEMDSKWNTIYF. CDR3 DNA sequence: TGTGCCAGCAGCCAAGAGATGGACTCTAAGTGGAACACCATATATTTT.

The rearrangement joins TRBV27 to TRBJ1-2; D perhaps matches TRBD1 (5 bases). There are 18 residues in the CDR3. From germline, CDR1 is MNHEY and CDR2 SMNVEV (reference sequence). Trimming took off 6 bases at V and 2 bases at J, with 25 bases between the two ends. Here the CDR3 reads CASRHITTDNFGNYGYTF. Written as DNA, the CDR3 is TGTGCCAGCAGACACATTACGACAGACAACTTCGGAAACTATGGCTACACCTTC.

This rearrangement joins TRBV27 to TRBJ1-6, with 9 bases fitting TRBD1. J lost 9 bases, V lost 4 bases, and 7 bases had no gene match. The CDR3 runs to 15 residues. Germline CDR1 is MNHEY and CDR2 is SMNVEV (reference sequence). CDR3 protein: CASSSRTGAGSPLHF. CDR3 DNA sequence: TGTGCCAGCAGTTCCCGGACAGGGGCGGGTTCACCCCTCCACTTT.

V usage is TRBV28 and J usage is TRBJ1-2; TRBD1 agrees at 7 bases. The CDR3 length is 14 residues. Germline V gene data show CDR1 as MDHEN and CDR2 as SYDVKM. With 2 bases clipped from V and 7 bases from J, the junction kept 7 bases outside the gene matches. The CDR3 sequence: CASSLNGQGVGYTF. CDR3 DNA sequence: TGTGCCAGCAGTTTAAACGGCCAGGGGGTTGGCTACACCTTC.

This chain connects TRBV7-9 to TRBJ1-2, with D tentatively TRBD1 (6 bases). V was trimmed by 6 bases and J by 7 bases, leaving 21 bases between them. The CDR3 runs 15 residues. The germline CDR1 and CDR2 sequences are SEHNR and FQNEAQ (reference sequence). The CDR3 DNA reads TGTGCCAGCAGTTCCGCCGTAGACTCCAGGGGTGGCTACACCTTC. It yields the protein CASSSAVDSRGGYTF.